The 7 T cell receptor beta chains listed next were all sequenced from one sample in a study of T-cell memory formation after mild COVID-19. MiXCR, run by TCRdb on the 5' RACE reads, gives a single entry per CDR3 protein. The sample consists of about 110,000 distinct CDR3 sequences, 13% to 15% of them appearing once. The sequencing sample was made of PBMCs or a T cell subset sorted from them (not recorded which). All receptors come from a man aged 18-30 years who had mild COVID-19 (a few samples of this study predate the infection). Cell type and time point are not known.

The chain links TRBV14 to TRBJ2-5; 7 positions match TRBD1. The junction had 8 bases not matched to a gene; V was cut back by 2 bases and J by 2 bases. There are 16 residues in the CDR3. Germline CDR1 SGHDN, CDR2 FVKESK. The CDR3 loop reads CASSQLGTALQETQYF. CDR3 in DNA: TGTGCCAGCAGCCAACTCGGGACAGCTCTTCAAGAGACCCAGTACTTC.

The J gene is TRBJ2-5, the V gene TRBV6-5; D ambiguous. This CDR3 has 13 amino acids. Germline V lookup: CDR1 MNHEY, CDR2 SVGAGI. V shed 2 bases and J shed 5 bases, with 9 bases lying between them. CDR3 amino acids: CASSYPPKETQYF. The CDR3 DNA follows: TGTGCCAGCAGTTACCCCCCTAAGGAGACCCAGTACTTC.

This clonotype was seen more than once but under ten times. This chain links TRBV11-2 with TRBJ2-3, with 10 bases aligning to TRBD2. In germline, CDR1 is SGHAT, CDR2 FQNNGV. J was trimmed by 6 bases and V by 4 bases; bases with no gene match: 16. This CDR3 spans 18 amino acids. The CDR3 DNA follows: TGTGCCAGCAGCTCACGGGAGTCGGCTAGCGGGGGCCGGGATACGCAGTATTTT. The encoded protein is CASSSRESASGGRDTQYF.

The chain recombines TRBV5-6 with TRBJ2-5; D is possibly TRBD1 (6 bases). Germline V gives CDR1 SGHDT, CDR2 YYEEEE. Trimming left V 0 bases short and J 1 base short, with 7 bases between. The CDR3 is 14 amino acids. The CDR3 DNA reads TGTGCCAGCAGCTTGGGAGGGGGCCAAGAGACCCAGTACTTC. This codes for CASSLGGGQETQYF.

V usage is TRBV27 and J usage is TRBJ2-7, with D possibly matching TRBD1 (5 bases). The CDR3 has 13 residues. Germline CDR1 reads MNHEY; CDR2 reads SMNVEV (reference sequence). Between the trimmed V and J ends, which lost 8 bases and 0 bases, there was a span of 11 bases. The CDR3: CASGAPPSYEQYF. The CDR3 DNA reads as TGTGCCAGCGGGGCTCCCCCCTCCTACGAGCAGTACTTC.

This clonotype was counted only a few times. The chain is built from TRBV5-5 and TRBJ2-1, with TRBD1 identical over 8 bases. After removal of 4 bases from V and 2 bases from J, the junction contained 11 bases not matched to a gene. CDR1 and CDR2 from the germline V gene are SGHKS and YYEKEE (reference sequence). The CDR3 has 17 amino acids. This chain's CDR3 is CASSPTRTGMAYNEQFF. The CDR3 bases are TGTGCCAGCAGCCCGACCCGGACAGGGATGGCCTACAATGAGCAGTTCTTC.

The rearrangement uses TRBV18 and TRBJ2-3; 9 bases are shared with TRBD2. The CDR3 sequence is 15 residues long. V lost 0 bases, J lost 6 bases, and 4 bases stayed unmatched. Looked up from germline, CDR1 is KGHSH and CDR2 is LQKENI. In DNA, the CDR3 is TGTGCCAGCTCACCACCGGCGGGGGGGCCGGATACGCAGTATTTT. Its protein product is CASSPPAGGPDTQYF.